Following are 31 T cell receptor beta chains from one sample sequenced in a study of blood T cell repertoires in COVID-19. Clones were sequenced by immunoSEQ multiplex PCR, and TCRdb holds only the in-frame ones, with some missing. The data show approximately 310,000 clones, 75% to 90% seen once. Material for sequencing was PBMCs or T cells enriched from blood (not recorded which). The source is a young woman who had been exposed to COVID-19.

In its sample, this clone was seen once. The chain combines TRBV4-2 with TRBJ1-5, with D perhaps matching TRBD1 (5 bases). V was trimmed by 0 bases and J by 1 base, leaving 7 bases between them. This CDR3 has 15 amino acids. Per the germline V gene, CDR1 is LGHNA and CDR2 is YNFKEQ. CDR3 nucleotides: TGTGCCAGCAGCCAAGATAAGGGGAGCAATCAGCCCCAGCATTTT. Translated, it gives CASSQDKGSNQPQHF.

V and J are TRBV28 and TRBJ1-5; D unresolved. Trimming removed 3 bases at V and 0 bases at J, with 6 bases between. CDR3 length equals 14 residues. Germline lookup yields CDR1 MDHEN and CDR2 SYDVKM. The CDR3, as DNA: TGTGCCAGCAGTTTTATAGATAGCAATCAGCCCCAGCATTTT. Protein sequence: CASSFIDSNQPQHF.

The V and J genes are TRBV4-2 and TRBJ2-6; D gene ambiguous. Germline CDR1 LGHNA, CDR2 YNFKEQ. The CDR3 consists of 18 residues. Trimming took off 0 bases at V and 1 base at J, with 13 bases between the two ends. The CDR3 region has the DNA TGTGCCAGCAGCCAAGATCGGCAGGTACGATCTGGGGCCAACGTCCTGACTTTC. Translating it yields CASSQDRQVRSGANVLTF.

The rearrangement uses TRBV28 and TRBJ1-2; D is perhaps TRBD1 (6 bases). The CDR3 is made up of 15 amino acids. The germline CDR1 and CDR2 sequences are MDHEN and SYDVKM. Trimming left V 7 bases short and J 4 bases short, with 19 bases between. The CDR3 sequence is CASTLGGGLLYGYTF. The CDR3 bases are TGTGCCAGCACTCTTGGGGGGGGGCTCCTCTATGGCTACACCTTC.

The chain links TRBV2 to TRBJ1-5; 7 bases map to TRBD1. Germline CDR1 SNHLY, CDR2 FYNNEI. CDR3 length equals 15 residues. The trim removed 3 bases at V and 4 bases at J, leaving 6 bases unmatched. The CDR3 spells CASSESQGLNQPQHF. The DNA for the CDR3 is TGTGCCAGCAGTGAGTCACAGGGGTTAAATCAGCCCCAGCATTTT.

The rearrangement uses TRBV5-6 and TRBJ2-4; no definite D call. The CDR3 extends over 14 amino acids. CDR1 is SGHDT and CDR2 is YYEEEE in the germline V gene. V was trimmed by 0 bases and J by 9 bases, leaving 13 bases between them. The CDR3 DNA reads TGTGCCAGCAGCTTGGGAGGTGGCGATGGCATTCAGTACTTC. Translating gives CASSLGGGDGIQYF. The variable domain in full, completed from reference TRBV5-6 and TRBJ2-4, reads DAGVTQSPTHLIKTRGQQVTLRCSPKSGHDTVSWYQQALGQGPQFIFQYYEEEERQRGNFPDRFSGHQFPNYSSELNVNALLLGDSALYLCASSLGGGDGIQYFGAGTRLSVL.

This clone was counted a few times. The chain links TRBV4-2 to TRBJ1-5; no definite D call. The CDR3 consists of 13 residues. Trimming cost V 0 bases and J 7 bases, with 7 bases left between them. In germline, CDR1 is LGHNA, CDR2 YNFKEQ. The chain's CDR3 is CASSQDTGQPQHF. The CDR3 region has the DNA TGTGCCAGCAGCCAAGATACGGGGCAGCCCCAGCATTTT.

This chain links TRBV4-1 with TRBJ1-4; D gene unclear. The CDR3 spans 15 residues. Germline lookup yields CDR1 MGHRA and CDR2 YSYEKL. Trimming pared 4 bases from V and 0 bases from J, leaving 9 bases between. Written as DNA, the CDR3 is TGCGCCAGCAGCCGTGACTCCGCAACTAATGAAAAACTGTTTTTT. Amino acid sequence: CASSRDSATNEKLFF.

To note about this clone: A much larger clone lies a single base off, so this may be a read error. The same CDR3 arises from other DNA sequences in this sample as well. The chain couples TRBV7-2 to TRBJ2-1, with 11 bases aligning to TRBD2. V lost 1 base and J lost 5; bases outside the gene matches: 1. This CDR3 is 15 amino acids long. The germline gives CDR1 SGHTA, CDR2 FQGNSA. CDR3 DNA sequence: TGTGCCAGCAGCTTAGGACTAGCGGGGCACAATGAGCAGTTCTTC. Translation gives CASSLGLAGHNEQFF.

The chain carries TRBV7-9 and TRBJ1-2, with D hard to call. Germline CDR1 reads SEHNR; CDR2 reads FQNEAQ (reference sequence). The CDR3 runs 15 residues. Trimming stripped 1 base from V and 0 bases from J, with 9 bases between. The CDR3 here is CASSLVPGANYGYTF. The CDR3 DNA sequence: TGTGCCAGCAGCTTAGTACCCGGGGCTAACTATGGCTACACCTTC.

V is TRBV4-2 and J is TRBJ2-7; 10 nucleotides agree with TRBD1. The germline gives CDR1 LGHNA, CDR2 YNFKEQ. The CDR3 has 14 residues. The J segment lost 4 bases and the V segment lost 1 base, leaving 1 base of the junction unmatched. CDR3: CASSQVDRGYEQYF. CDR3 DNA: TGTGCCAGCAGCCAAGTGGACAGGGGGTACGAGCAGTACTTC.

This rearrangement joins TRBV6-2 or TRBV6-3 to TRBJ2-6; 10 nucleotides agree with TRBD1. The CDR3 sequence is 17 residues long. Germline CDR1 reads MNHEY; CDR2 reads SVGEGT. Trimming removed 5 bases from V and 2 bases from J; junction bases left unmatched: 6. The DNA of the CDR3 is TGTGCCAGCAGTGACGCGACAGGGGGCGCTGGGGCCAACGTCCTGACTTTC. It yields the protein CASSDATGGAGANVLTF.

The V and J genes are TRBV6-4 and TRBJ2-3; TRBD2 agrees at 8 bases. V lost 0 bases and J lost 0; bases outside the gene matches: 2. Germline V CDR1 and CDR2: MRHNA, SNTAGT. The CDR3 runs to 16 residues. CDR3 bases: TGTGCCAGCAGTGACTCGGCTAGCGGGAGCACAGATACGCAGTATTTT. This encodes CASSDSASGSTDTQYF.

The CDR3 bases are TGTGCCAGCAGCCCTAGACCGGGGACTAGCGGTTCAGATACGCAGTATTTT. Protein product: CASSPRPGTSGSDTQYF. The gene calls are TRBV7-9 and TRBJ2-3, with 11 bases that match TRBD2. In germline, CDR1 is SEHNR, CDR2 FQNEAQ (reference sequence). CDR3 length: 17 residues. Germline trimming cut 5 bases from V and 4 bases from J; bases unmatched to any gene: 11.

The chain joins TRBV19 to TRBJ2-7; TRBD1 agrees at 8 bases. The ends lost 1 base at V and 6 bases at J; junction bases unmatched: 8. Germline assignment: CDR1 LNHDA and CDR2 SQIVND (reference sequence). This CDR3 spans 15 amino acids. In nucleotides, the CDR3 is TGTGCCAGTAGTATAGTCCAGGGGGCACGCTCCGAGCAGTACTTC. Amino acid sequence: CASSIVQGARSEQYF.

As to this clone: This same CDR3 is encoded by further DNA sequences in the sample. The chain carries TRBV7-3 and TRBJ2-5, with D possibly matching TRBD1 (6 bases). The ends were cut back, 4 bases at V and 2 bases at J, with 8 bases in the middle. Per the germline V gene, CDR1 is SGHTA and CDR2 is FQGTGA. This CDR3 has 13 residues. This CDR3 is CASSSGQQETQYF. CDR3 in DNA: TGTGCCAGCAGCTCCGGACAGCAAGAGACCCAGTACTTC.

The chain uses TRBV6-5 and TRBJ2-1; 12 bases align to TRBD2. V shed 1 base and J 12 bases; nucleotides not matched to a gene: 10. Germline loops: CDR1 MNHEY, CDR2 SVGAGI. The CDR3 contains 16 residues. The CDR3 loop is CASSYYLAGGPSSQFF. The CDR3 DNA reads TGTGCCAGCAGTTACTATCTAGCGGGGGGGCCATCATCGCAGTTCTTC.

V usage is TRBV12-3 or TRBV12-4 and J usage is TRBJ2-7, with 7 nucleotides matching TRBD2. V dropped 1 base and J dropped 9; count of bases not matched to a gene: 6. The CDR3 sequence is 13 residues long. The CDR3, as DNA: TGTGCCAGCAGTTTAGGGCAAATAGCGGGGCAGTACTTC. Its translation is CASSLGQIAGQYF.

The CDR3 sequence is CASSPQGSGSNEQFF. The CDR3 DNA reads as TGTGCCAGCAGTCCCCAGGGTAGCGGGAGCAATGAGCAGTTCTTC. V usage is TRBV28 and J usage is TRBJ2-1, with TRBD2 matching over 9 bases. There are 15 residues in the CDR3. V was pared by 5 bases and J by 6 bases, with 8 bases of the junction left unmatched. Germline V gene data show CDR1 as MDHEN and CDR2 as SYDVKM.

This sequence joins TRBV5-1 and TRBJ2-7; TRBD2 matches 13 bases. The CDR3 runs to 15 residues. V was pared by 4 bases and J by 5 bases, with 6 bases of the junction left unmatched. Looked up from germline, CDR1 is SGHRS and CDR2 is YFSETQ. The chain's CDR3 is CASSQTSGRGDEQYF. CDR3 nucleotide sequence: TGCGCCAGCAGCCAAACTAGCGGGAGGGGGGACGAGCAGTACTTC.

V usage is TRBV18 and J usage is TRBJ2-7; a weak D match, TRBD1 (6 bases). The CDR3 contains 16 residues. V gave up 6 bases and J gave up 2 bases, with 20 bases separating them. Germline V gene lookup returns CDR1 KGHSH and CDR2 LQKENI. CDR3 in DNA: TGTGCCAGCTCCGCTCAGACAGGATCGGCAGCCTACGAGCAGTACTTC. Its protein is CASSAQTGSAAYEQYF.

V gene TRBV28 combines with J gene TRBJ1-2, with 7 positions matching TRBD1. The germline CDR1 and CDR2 sequences are MDHEN and SYDVKM. V was pared by 6 bases and J by 8 bases, with 6 bases of the junction left unmatched. The CDR3 has 12 amino acids. The CDR3 loop is CASRTTGHGYTF. The CDR3 bases are TGTGCCAGCAGAACGACAGGGCACGGCTACACCTTC.

The rearrangement joins TRBV12-3 or TRBV12-4 to TRBJ2-7, with D perhaps TRBD1 (6 bases). The CDR3 totals 13 residues. V lost 1 base and J 5 bases, leaving 9 bases between the germline ends. CDR3 in DNA: TGTGCCAGCAGTTTAGACAGGGTCCACGAGCAGTACTTC. Residues: CASSLDRVHEQYF.

The CDR3 loop is CASSLPTGSYGYTF. The CDR3 nucleotides are TGTGCCAGCAGCCTCCCCACAGGGAGCTATGGCTACACCTTC. V gene TRBV9 combines with J gene TRBJ1-2; a possible D gene is TRBD1 (6 bases). With 4 bases removed from V and 4 bases from J, the gap between germline ends came to 14 bases. From germline, CDR1 is SGDLS and CDR2 YYNGEE. The CDR3 sequence is 14 residues long.

The chain recombines TRBV5-5 with TRBJ1-1, with D tentatively TRBD1 (6 bases). The V gene lost 5 bases and the J gene lost 0 bases, with 17 bases spanning the gap. Germline V gene sequence: CDR1 SGHKS, CDR2 YYEKEE (reference sequence). The length of the CDR3 is 16 residues. CDR3: CASSLELTGLNTEAFF. DNA for the CDR3: TGTGCCAGCAGTTTAGAACTAACAGGGTTGAACACTGAAGCTTTCTTT. Full variable domain (remainder filled in from reference TRBV5-5 and TRBJ1-1): DAGVTQSPTHLIKTRGQQVTLRCSPISGHKSVSWYQQVLGQGPQFIFQYYEKEERGRGNFPDRFSARQFPNYSSELNVNALLLGDSALYLCASSLELTGLNTEAFFGQGTRLTVV.

This chain joins TRBV28 and TRBJ1-2; 7 nucleotides align to TRBD1. Germline trimming cut 3 bases from V and 3 bases from J; bases unmatched to any gene: 7. The CDR3 length is 15 residues. Germline V lookup: CDR1 MDHEN, CDR2 SYDVKM. The CDR3 coding sequence is TGTGCCAGCAGTTTCCTTGGGACAGTACACTATGGCTACACCTTC. Residues: CASSFLGTVHYGYTF.

V gene TRBV25-1 combines with J gene TRBJ2-1; no clear D gene. The CDR3 sequence is 16 residues long. CDR1 is MGHDK, CDR2 SYGVNS, per germline. Between the trimmed V and J ends, which lost 6 bases and 1 base, there was a span of 16 bases. Here the CDR3 reads CASSRSASSSYNEQFF. CDR3 nucleotide sequence: TGTGCCAGCAGCAGGTCAGCTTCGAGTTCCTACAATGAGCAGTTCTTC.

The chain links TRBV18 to TRBJ1-3, with 9 bases identical to TRBD1. The germline V gene has CDR1 KGHSH and CDR2 LQKENI. This CDR3 region has 17 residues. V lost 1 base, J lost 4 bases, and 8 bases stayed unmatched. The CDR3 DNA reads as TGTGCCAGCTCACCACAATCAATGGGACAGGGAGGAAACACCATATATTTT. Its protein product is CASSPQSMGQGGNTIYF. The full variable domain, its missing parts supplied by reference TRBV18 and TRBJ1-3, is NAGVMQNPRHLVRRRGQEARLRCSPMKGHSHVYWYRQLPEEGLKFMVYLQKENIIDESGMPKERFSAEFPKEGPSILRIQQVVRGDSAAYFCASSPQSMGQGGNTIYFGEGSWLTVV.

This chain links TRBV30 with TRBJ2-3; 9 bases are a match to TRBD1. In germline, CDR1 is GTSNPN, CDR2 SVGIG (reference sequence). The CDR3 extends over 15 amino acids. Trimming cost V 8 bases and J 2 bases; bases outside gene matches: 11. CDR3 nucleotide sequence: TGTGCCCGACCCGGGACAGGGAAGTTCACAGATACGCAGTATTTT. Amino acid sequence: CARPGTGKFTDTQYF.

The chain recombines TRBV28 with TRBJ2-7; tentatively, D is TRBD1 (5 bases). With 5 bases removed from V and 10 bases from J, the gap between germline ends came to 15 bases. Per germline, CDR1 MDHEN and CDR2 SYDVKM. The CDR3 loop spans 12 amino acids. The DNA for the CDR3 is TGTGCCAGCAGTGCGGTGTTAGGGGTTCAGTACTTC. Translation: CASSAVLGVQYF.

V and J are TRBV6-5 and TRBJ2-1; D is perhaps TRBD2 (6 bases). Trimming removed 5 bases at V and 4 bases at J, with 12 bases between. The germline V gene encodes CDR1 MNHEY and CDR2 SVGAGI. The CDR3 length is 14 residues. The CDR3 sequence: CASSTLGGYNEQFF. The CDR3 nucleotides are TGTGCCAGCAGTACCCTGGGGGGTTACAATGAGCAGTTCTTC.